These 5 T cell receptor beta chains came from one sample sequenced in a study of identical twins. TCRdb re-analysed the 5' RACE reads in MiXCR, keeping a single row per CDR3 protein. This sample has roughly 750,000 distinct CDR3 sequences, with less than 25% found just once. The same sample was also studied in work on T cells expressing NK-cell markers.

Sequencing input: PBMCs. Receptors originate from a woman younger than 35 in good health.

The V and J genes are TRBV10-3 and TRBJ2-1; 9 bases fit TRBD2. V lost 11 bases, J lost 0 bases, and 17 bases stayed unmatched. Germline V lookup: CDR1 ENHRY, CDR2 SYGVKD. This CDR3 contains 18 residues. The CDR3 loop is CAARAKRGDLASYNEQFF. CDR3 bases: TGTGCCGCCCGCGCGAAGCGGGGGGACCTCGCCTCCTACAATGAGCAGTTCTTC.

The chain carries TRBV10-3 and TRBJ2-1; 7 nucleotides agree with TRBD2. The CDR3 has 17 residues. Germline lookup yields CDR1 ENHRY and CDR2 SYGVKD. J lost 3 bases, V lost 0 bases, and 8 bases had no gene match. The CDR3 loop reads CAISESIASGVYNEQFF. The DNA of the CDR3 is TGTGCCATCAGTGAGTCGATCGCTAGCGGCGTCTACAATGAGCAGTTCTTC.

Points on this clonotype: Germline is not matched at one junction end, which may reflect a read error. The chain combines TRBV4-3 with TRBJ2-5; 8 bases line up with TRBD1. Germline V gene lookup returns CDR1 LGHNA and CDR2 YSLEER. The CDR3 runs 14 residues. CDR3 DNA sequence: TGCGCCAGCAGCCAAGCAGGGGGCGAAGAGACCCAGCACTTC. Translation gives CASSQAGGEETQHF.

This chain joins TRBV6-2 or TRBV6-3 and TRBJ1-2; D might be TRBD1 (5 bases). The CDR3 has 14 amino acids. Deletions cut 7 bases from V and 4 bases from J, with 16 bases between. Germline-derived CDR1 and CDR2 are MNHEY and SVGEGT. This chain's CDR3 is CASTFDRQLYGYTF. The CDR3 DNA reads TGTGCCAGCACCTTCGACAGACAACTCTATGGCTACACCTTC.

This clonotype was found a few times. The chain links TRBV2 to TRBJ2-7; TRBD1 or TRBD2 may be the D gene (5 bases each). The CDR3 totals 15 residues. Germline assignment: CDR1 SNHLY and CDR2 FYNNEI. V dropped 6 bases and J dropped 3 bases, with 18 bases sitting between them. CDR3 sequence reads: CASRQGTGIYYEQYF. CDR3 nucleotides: TGTGCCAGCAGGCAAGGGACGGGGATTTACTACGAGCAGTACTTC.